The clone carrying this T cell receptor beta chain was recorded many times. These data are taken from a study of T-cell reconstitution after alpha-beta-depleted transplantation in children. Researchers prepared the TCRbeta library using unique molecular identifiers, the study reports. TCRdb called the PCR reads again in MiXCR, with one record for every CDR3 protein. Of around 500,000 distinct CDR3 sequences in the sample, roughly an eighth were seen once. The V gene's germline CDR1 is ENHRY and CDR2 SYGVKD. This CDR3 contains 14 residues. The V and J ends lost 3 bases and 12 bases respectively, with 15 bases between them.

The material sequenced was PBMCs from the stem cell graft donor, taken from the stem cell graft. The chain employs TRBV10-3 and TRBJ1-6; the D gene is possibly TRBD1 (5 bases). The receptor comes from a human donor who donated a stem cell graft to a child with combined immunodeficiency. CDR3 sequence reads: CAISEGTYDKPLHF. CDR3 sequence (DNA): TGTGCCATCAGTGAAGGGACTTACGACAAACCCCTCCACTTT.